Presented here are 3 T cell receptor beta chains from one specimen sequenced in a study of glioma-infiltrating T cells after dendritic cell vaccination. The repertoire was sequenced with immunoSEQ multiplex PCR; TCRdb's copy has only in-frame clones and lacks some. Of 60,000 or so clones in the sample, about 89% are singletons; the top ten hold approximately 10%. Specified time point: after dendritic cell vaccination, including at tumor progression/relapse. The sample in question was blood, obtained after dendritic cell vaccination. Receptors originate from a human donor with glioblastoma.

The rearrangement uses TRBV5-6 and TRBJ2-7; 9 nucleotides align to TRBD1. From germline, CDR1 is SGHDT and CDR2 YYEEEE. The CDR3 contains 15 residues. The junction had 11 bases not matched to a gene; V was cut back by 3 bases and J by 7 bases. For the CDR3, the DNA is TGTGCCAGCAGCTCGGACAGGGGAGGTCGTAGAGAGCAGTACTTC. Translated, it gives CASSSDRGGRREQYF.

The genes are TRBV15 and TRBJ1-1, with a possible D match to TRBD1 (6 bases). Germline CDR1 and CDR2: LNHNV and YYDKDF (reference sequence). This CDR3 spans 13 amino acids. The germline V and J ends were trimmed by 1 base and 8 bases, with 11 bases remaining between them. CDR3 nucleotides: TGTGCCACCAGCAGAGGACAGGTGGAAGAAGCTTTCTTT. This encodes CATSRGQVEEAFF.

The chain joins TRBV7-2 to TRBJ2-7, with D uncertain. The CDR3 is made up of 13 amino acids. V lost 4 bases, J lost 1 base, and 8 bases lay in between. Germline CDR1 and CDR2: SGHTA and FQGNSA. The CDR3 is CASSSPNSYEQYF. The CDR3 DNA reads TGTGCCAGCAGCTCCCCCAATTCCTACGAGCAGTACTTC.